This passage covers 26 T cell receptor beta chains from one sample sequenced in a study of T cell responses to AZD1222 COVID-19 vaccine. Measured with immunoSEQ multiplex PCR; TCRdb has only the in-frame clones, and not every one. Here the sample spans 77,000 or so clones, 85% to 90% being singletons. The source material was peripheral blood, sampled on day 0 of AZD1222 vaccination. The receptors were gathered from an adult in good health.

CDR3 protein: CASSEVQAGYGYTF. The CDR3 coding sequence is TGTGCCAGCAGTGAAGTACAGGCAGGCTATGGCTACACCTTC. This chain joins TRBV6-1 and TRBJ1-2, with a tentative D call TRBD1 (5 bases). The ends were cut back, 1 base at V and 4 bases at J, with 10 bases in the middle. This CDR3 has 14 amino acids. The germline CDR1 and CDR2 sequences are MNHNS and SASEGT.

J is TRBJ2-3 and V is TRBV5-1; TRBD2 might be the D (6 bases). Per the germline V gene, CDR1 is SGHRS and CDR2 is YFSETQ. V was shortened by 0 bases and J by 0 bases, with 11 bases between the two germline ends. CDR3 length equals 16 residues. CDR3 amino acids: CASSLAGRGSTDTQYF. The CDR3 DNA reads as TGCGCCAGCAGCTTGGCTGGGCGGGGTAGCACAGATACGCAGTATTTT.

The chain couples TRBV15 to TRBJ2-2; D tentatively reads TRBD1 or TRBD2 (6 bases each). CDR1 LNHNV and CDR2 YYDKDF come from the germline V gene (reference sequence). The V end lost 1 base, the J end lost 5 bases, and 11 bases lay between the germline ends. The CDR3 consists of 15 residues. CDR3 protein: CATSRGGARTGELFF. DNA for the CDR3: TGTGCCACCAGCAGAGGGGGGGCGCGGACCGGGGAGCTGTTTTTT.

The rearrangement links TRBV6-6 to TRBJ2-1; 9 nucleotides align to TRBD2. Germline V gives CDR1 MNHNY, CDR2 SVGAGI (reference sequence). V lost 6 bases, J lost 7 bases, and 10 bases stayed unmatched. The CDR3 sequence is 15 residues long. CDR3 sequence reads: CASSPRAGGTNEQFF. In DNA form, the CDR3 reads TGTGCCAGCAGCCCCCGAGCGGGAGGAACAAATGAGCAGTTCTTC.

This sequence joins TRBV5-1 and TRBJ1-1; 10 nucleotides match TRBD1. The CDR3 has 20 residues. Germline-derived CDR1 and CDR2 are SGHRS and YFSETQ. J was trimmed by 5 bases and V by 0 bases; bases with no gene match: 19. In DNA form, the CDR3 reads TGCGCCAGCAGCTTGGGTGACAGGGGGCTTCGGTCGGGTTCGGGAACTGAAGCTTTCTTT. Its translation: CASSLGDRGLRSGSGTEAFF.

This clone showed up just once. The chain joins TRBV28 to TRBJ1-2; TRBD1 might be the D (6 bases). The germline V gene has CDR1 MDHEN and CDR2 SYDVKM. Deletions cut 6 bases from V and 4 bases from J, with 18 bases between. There are 15 residues in the CDR3. CDR3 loop: CASRTPIQGLYGYTF. CDR3 coding DNA: TGTGCCAGCAGAACTCCCATACAGGGTCTCTATGGCTACACCTTC.

This sequence joins TRBV19 and TRBJ1-6, with TRBD1 as a possible D gene (5 bases). Germline values: CDR1 LNHDA, CDR2 SQIVND (reference sequence). The CDR3 extends over 14 amino acids. The V end was cut by 6 bases, the J end by 7 bases, with 13 bases between. For the CDR3, the DNA is TGTGCCAGTAGGGGTGAAGACAGAAATTCACCCCTCCACTTT. Its translation is CASRGEDRNSPLHF. The full variable domain, completed using reference TRBV19 and TRBJ1-6, is DGGITQSPKYLFRKEGQNVTLSCEQNLNHDAMYWYRQDPGQGLRLIYYSQIVNDFQKGDIAEGYSVSREKKESFPLTVTSAQKNPTAFYLCASRGEDRNSPLHFGNGTRLTVT.

This chain uses TRBV14 with TRBJ2-1, with 14 bases that match TRBD2. This CDR3 has 19 residues. CDR1 is SGHDN, CDR2 FVKESK, per germline. V trimming: 0 bases; J trimming: 9 bases; junction bases outside the gene matches: 13. The CDR3 region is CASSQDWGLAGVRGTEQFF. The CDR3, as DNA: TGTGCCAGCAGCCAAGATTGGGGACTAGCGGGAGTCCGCGGCACTGAGCAGTTCTTC. The full variable domain, completed using reference TRBV14 and TRBJ2-1, is EAGVTQFPSHSVIEKGQTVTLRCDPISGHDNLYWYRRVMGKEIKFLLHFVKESKQDESGMPNNRFLAERTGGTYSTLKVQPAELEDSGVYFCASSQDWGLAGVRGTEQFFGPGTRLTVL.

The chain joins TRBV5-1 to TRBJ2-7, with 7 bases fitting TRBD1. This CDR3 region has 16 residues. With 0 bases clipped from V and 3 bases from J, the junction kept 9 bases outside the gene matches. Germline loops: CDR1 SGHRS, CDR2 YFSETQ. As DNA, the CDR3 is TGCGCCAGCAGCTTGGGCCCGACAGGGTTCAACTACGAGCAGTACTTC. Its translation: CASSLGPTGFNYEQYF.

The chain couples TRBV29-1 to TRBJ2-3; maybe TRBD1 (5 bases). The CDR3 runs 14 residues. CDR1 is SQVTM, CDR2 ANQGSEA, per germline. Trimming cost V 2 bases and J 2 bases, with 11 bases left between them. The CDR3 sequence is CSVEQGSYTDTQYF. The CDR3 DNA reads as TGCAGCGTTGAACAGGGCAGCTACACAGATACGCAGTATTTT.

The V gene is TRBV5-1, the J gene TRBJ1-5, with D possibly matching TRBD1 (6 bases). From germline, CDR1 is SGHRS and CDR2 YFSETQ. CDR3 size: 15 residues. The ends were cut back, 2 bases at V and 0 bases at J, with 9 bases in the middle. DNA for the CDR3: TGCGCCAGCAGCTTAGGGACACATAGCAATCAGCCCCAGCATTTT. It specifies CASSLGTHSNQPQHF.

The CDR3 DNA sequence: TGCGCCAGCAGCTTGGGTAGCCACACTGAAGCTTTCTTT. Its translation is CASSLGSHTEAFF. The J gene is TRBJ1-1, the V gene TRBV5-1; no reliable D call. Trimming took 0 bases from V and 3 from J, leaving 6 bases between them. The CDR3 is 13 amino acids. CDR1 is SGHRS, CDR2 YFSETQ, per germline.

V usage is TRBV11-2 and J usage is TRBJ2-5; a possible D gene is TRBD2 (5 bases). Germline V CDR1 and CDR2: SGHAT, FQNNGV. The CDR3 is 13 residues long. V lost 10 bases and J lost 0, with 12 bases in between. The CDR3: CATGETNQETQYF. In DNA, the CDR3 is TGTGCCACTGGGGAGACCAACCAAGAGACCCAGTACTTC.

The chain is built from TRBV11-2 and TRBJ2-7, with D unclear. The germline V gene encodes CDR1 SGHAT and CDR2 FQNNGV. This CDR3 comprises 14 residues. V was trimmed by 5 bases and J by 2 bases, leaving 13 bases between them. Here the CDR3 reads CASSLARGTYEQYF. The CDR3, as DNA: TGTGCCAGCAGCCTTGCGCGAGGAACCTACGAGCAGTACTTC.

The chain carries TRBV6-2 or TRBV6-3 and TRBJ2-7; tentatively, D is TRBD1 (5 bases). This CDR3 has 15 amino acids. Germline-derived CDR1 and CDR2 are MNHEY and SVGEGT. Trimming cost V 2 bases and J 1 base, with 12 bases left between them. The DNA of the CDR3 is TGTGCCAGCAGTTACGGTCCAGGGCCTTCCTACGAGCAGTACTTC. As protein: CASSYGPGPSYEQYF.

The rearrangement uses TRBV29-1 and TRBJ2-7; 12 nucleotides match TRBD1. Germline CDR1 reads SQVTM; CDR2 reads ANQGSEA. V gave up 6 bases and J gave up 7 bases; unmatched junction bases: 4. CDR3 length: 12 amino acids. The CDR3: CSVWDRGLEQYF. The CDR3 DNA sequence: TGCAGCGTCTGGGACAGGGGGCTTGAGCAGTACTTC.

This rearrangement joins TRBV5-1 to TRBJ2-6; no reliable D call. Deletions cut 2 bases from V and 0 bases from J, with 15 bases between. Germline assignment: CDR1 SGHRS and CDR2 YFSETQ. The CDR3 consists of 18 residues. The DNA for the CDR3 is TGCGCCAGCAGCTTCGGTCCTGCACCTCTCTCTGGGGCCAACGTCCTGACTTTC. Protein product: CASSFGPAPLSGANVLTF. Drawing the rest from reference TRBV5-1 and TRBJ2-6, the complete variable domain is KAGVTQTPRYLIKTRGQQVTLSCSPISGHRSVSWYQQTPGQGLQFLFEYFSETQRNKGNFPGRFSGRQFSNSRSEMNVSTLELGDSALYLCASSFGPAPLSGANVLTFGAGSRLTVL.

The sample holds one count of this clone. CDR3 in DNA: TGCGCCAGCAGCTTTGGAAGTGGGACTAGCGAGAAAGGGGAGACCCAGTACTTC. Protein product: CASSFGSGTSEKGETQYF. The chain has TRBV5-1 and TRBJ2-5, with TRBD2 matching 10 bases. V shed 2 bases and J 5 bases; nucleotides not matched to a gene: 15. The germline gives CDR1 SGHRS, CDR2 YFSETQ. This CDR3 is built from 18 residues.

V is TRBV24-1 and J is TRBJ2-1, with D hard to call. The CDR3 has 14 residues. Germline-derived CDR1 and CDR2 are KGHDR and SFDVKD. Trimming left V 2 bases short and J 6 bases short, with 10 bases between. CDR3 residues: CATSDSGSSNEQFF. CDR3 sequence (DNA): TGTGCCACCAGTGATTCCGGAAGCTCCAATGAGCAGTTCTTC.

The CDR3 DNA follows: TGTGCCAGCAGCGGGGGGGCCCCCTATGGCTACACCTTC. Its protein is CASSGGAPYGYTF. The chain joins TRBV3-1 (or the pseudogene TRBV3-2) to TRBJ1-2; the D gene is possibly TRBD1 (6 bases). This CDR3 is built from 13 residues. CDR1 is LGHDT and CDR2 is YNNKEL in the germline V gene (reference sequence). Trimming stripped 5 bases from V and 4 bases from J, with 11 bases between.

The rearrangement uses TRBV12-3 or TRBV12-4 and TRBJ2-7; D is unclear. The germline V and J ends were trimmed by 2 bases and 9 bases, with 11 bases remaining between them. There are 12 residues in the CDR3. CDR3 nucleotides: TGTGCCAGCAGTTTATTGAGCGTTGCGCAGTACTTC. Its protein is CASSLLSVAQYF.

This clone was seen a single time. This chain links TRBV29-1 with TRBJ2-5; D is possibly TRBD1 (5 bases). CDR3 length equals 12 residues. V dropped 6 bases and J dropped 2 bases, with 10 bases sitting between them. Germline CDR1 and CDR2: SQVTM and ANQGSEA. CDR3 nucleotides: TGCAGCGTGGCCCAGGGTCAAGAGACCCAGTACTTC. Amino acid sequence: CSVAQGQETQYF.

This clone was seen a single time. The V and J genes are TRBV9 and TRBJ1-5; D perhaps matches TRBD1 (5 bases). The V gene's germline CDR1 is SGDLS and CDR2 YYNGEE. V was cut by 3 bases and J by 7 bases, with 14 bases left in between. This CDR3 has 14 residues. For the CDR3, the DNA is TGTGCCAGCAGCGGAGGGGATTACCAACAGCCCCAGCATTTT. Its protein product is CASSGGDYQQPQHF.

The rearrangement links TRBV6-6 to TRBJ2-3, with a possible D match to TRBD2 (6 bases). The germline V gene encodes CDR1 MNHNY and CDR2 SVGAGI (reference sequence). Trimming removed 10 bases from V and 5 bases from J, with 19 bases in between. The CDR3 totals 14 residues. The CDR3 bases are TGTGCCACCGGGACTCCCGGAAATCGAGATACGCAGTATTTT. Its translation: CATGTPGNRDTQYF.

The rearrangement joins TRBV28 to TRBJ2-5; D not resolved. With 2 bases removed from V and 7 bases from J, the gap between germline ends came to 11 bases. CDR3 length: 13 residues. From germline, CDR1 is MDHEN and CDR2 SYDVKM. The CDR3 DNA is TGTGCCAGCAGTTTAGGTGCCGTTCCGACCCAGTACTTC. Its protein product is CASSLGAVPTQYF. Using reference TRBV28 and TRBJ2-5 for the parts outside the CDR3, the full variable domain is DVKVTQSSRYLVKRTGEKVFLECVQDMDHENMFWYRQDPGLGLRLIYFSYDVKMKEKGDIPEGYSVSREKKERFSLILESASTNQTSMYLCASSLGAVPTQYFGPGTRLLVL.

The table lists this clone with many counts. The V and J genes are TRBV9 and TRBJ2-7; tentatively, D is TRBD1 (6 bases). CDR3 size: 15 residues. Germline V gene data show CDR1 as SGDLS and CDR2 as YYNGEE. V shed 2 bases and J shed 1 base, with 13 bases lying between them. CDR3 protein: CASSVSGGASYEQYF. CDR3 coding DNA: TGTGCCAGCAGCGTCTCTGGGGGCGCTTCCTACGAGCAGTACTTC.